This TCR beta chain was recorded in a study of control samples from healthy donors and cancer patients. Germline lookup yields CDR1 SGHRS and CDR2 YFSETQ. This CDR3 contains 16 residues. V was cut by 4 bases and J by 0 bases, with 16 bases left in between. The table came from immunoSEQ multiplex PCR; TCRdb's copy has only in-frame clones and leaves some out. This sample has about 190,000 clones, with about 90% found just once. The genes are TRBV5-1 and TRBJ1-2; unclear D gene. The clonotype was recovered from a man aged 25 to 45 in good health. Sequenced sample: blood. The CDR3 nucleotides are TGCGCCAGCAGCCCGGAGATAGGGCAAGCTAACTATGGCTACACCTTC. Protein sequence: CASSPEIGQANYGYTF.